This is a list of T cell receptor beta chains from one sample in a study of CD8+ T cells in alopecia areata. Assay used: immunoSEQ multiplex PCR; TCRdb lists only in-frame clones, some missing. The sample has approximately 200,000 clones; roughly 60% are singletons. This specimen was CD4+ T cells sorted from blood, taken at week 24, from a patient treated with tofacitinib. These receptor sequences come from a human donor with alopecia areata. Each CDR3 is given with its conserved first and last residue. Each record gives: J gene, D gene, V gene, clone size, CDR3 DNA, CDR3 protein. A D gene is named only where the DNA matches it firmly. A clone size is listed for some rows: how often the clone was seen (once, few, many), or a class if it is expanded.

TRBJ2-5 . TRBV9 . TGTGCCAGCAGCGAGGGCCCCCGGACAGACCAAGAGACCCAGTACTTC CASSEGPRTDQETQYF
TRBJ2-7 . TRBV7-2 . TGTGCCAGCAGCTCGCTGAGCTCCTACGAGCAGTACTTC CASSSLSSYEQYF
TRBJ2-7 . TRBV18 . TGTGCCAGCTCATTTGACCGTAGCTCCTACGAGCAGTACTTC CASSFDRSSYEQYF
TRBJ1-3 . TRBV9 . TGTGCCAGCAGCGGCGGGGTAGGTCCTTCCTCTGGAAACACCATATATTTT CASSGGVGPSSGNTIYF
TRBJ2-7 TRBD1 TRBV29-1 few TGCAGCGTTGAAGAGGGGACAGGGTTCTACGAGCAGTACTTC CSVEEGTGFYEQYF
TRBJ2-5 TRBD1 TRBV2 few TGTGCCAGCAGTGGGGACAGGGGGGACGAAGAGACCCAGTACTTC CASSGDRGDEETQYF
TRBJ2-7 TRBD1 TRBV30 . TGTGCCTGGATTAATAAAGGACAGGGGACTTACGAGCAGTACTTC CAWINKGQGTYEQYF
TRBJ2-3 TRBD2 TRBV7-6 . TGTGCCAGCAGCTCCCCCCGACTAGCGGACACAGATACGCAGTATTTT CASSSPRLADTDTQYF
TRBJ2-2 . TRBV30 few TGTGCCTGGAGTGTTCCCGGGGAGCTGTTTTTT CAWSVPGELFF
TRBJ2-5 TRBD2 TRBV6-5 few TGTGCCAGCAGCCGCAGCGGGGGCGGGGAGACCCAGTACTTC CASSRSGGGETQYF
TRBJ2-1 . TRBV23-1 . TGCGCCAGCAGTCATCTAGCCACCCTCGAGAGCTCCTACAATGAGCAGTTCTTC CASSHLATLESSYNEQFF
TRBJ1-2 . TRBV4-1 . TGCGCCAGCAGCCAAGAGGAGGGTAGGGTCAATGGCTACACCTTC CASSQEEGRVNGYTF
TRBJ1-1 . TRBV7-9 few TGTGCCAGCAGCCTCGGGGAGGGCGATGCTTTCTTT CASSLGEGDAFF
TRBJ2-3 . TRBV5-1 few TGCGCCAGCAGCTTTGGAGTAAACACCGGAGATACGCAGTATTTT CASSFGVNTGDTQYF
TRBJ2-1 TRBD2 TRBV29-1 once TGCAGCGTTGGCCAGGGAGGGAATGAGCAGTTCTTC CSVGQGGNEQFF
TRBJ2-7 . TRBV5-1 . TGCGCCAGCAGCTTGGGGAGGACTGGAATATACGAGCAGTACTTC CASSLGRTGIYEQYF
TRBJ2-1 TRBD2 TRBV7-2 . TGTGCCAGCAGCAGCCTTAGCGGGGCCTTGAATGAGCAGTTCTTC CASSSLSGALNEQFF
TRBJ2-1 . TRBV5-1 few TGCGCCAGCAGCTTGGGGGAGACCTACAATGAGCAGTTCTTC CASSLGETYNEQFF
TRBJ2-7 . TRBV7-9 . TGTGCCAGCAGCTTCGCAGGGAGTAAGCAGTACTTC CASSFAGSKQYF
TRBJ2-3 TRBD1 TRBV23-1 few TGCGCCAGCAGTCAATTGCCCCCCGGGACAGGGGGCCCAGATACGCAGTATTTT CASSQLPPGTGGPDTQYF
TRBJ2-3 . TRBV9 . TGTGCCAGCAGCGTAGGTGTTAGCACAGATACGCAGTATTTT CASSVGVSTDTQYF
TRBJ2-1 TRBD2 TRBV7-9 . TGTGCCAGCAGCCGAGGACTAGCGGGGTACAATGAGCAGTTCTTC CASSRGLAGYNEQFF
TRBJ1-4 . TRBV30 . TGTGCCTGGAACGAACAGGGCCTTAATGAAAAACTGTTTTTT CAWNEQGLNEKLFF
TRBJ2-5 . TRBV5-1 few TGCGCCAGCAGCTTGTCTGGCAGCCAAGAGACCCAGTACTTC CASSLSGSQETQYF
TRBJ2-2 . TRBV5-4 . TGTGCCAGCAGTCCGGACGGGACCGGGATCAACCGGGAGCTGTTTTTT CASSPDGTGINRELFF
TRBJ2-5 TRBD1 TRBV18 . TGTGCCAGCTCACCATACTCCGGGACAGGAAATCAAGAGACCCAGTACTTC CASSPYSGTGNQETQYF
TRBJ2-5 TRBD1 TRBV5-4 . TGTGCCAGCAGCCCTGGGACAGGGGGCGGCGAAGAGACCCAGTACTTC CASSPGTGGGEETQYF
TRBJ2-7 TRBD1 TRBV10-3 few TGTGCCATCAGTGAGCCACCGACAGGGCTGACCTACGAGCAGTACTTC CAISEPPTGLTYEQYF
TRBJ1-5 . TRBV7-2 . TGTGCCAGCAGCTTCGGAAGGGCCGGCAATCAGCCCCAGCATTTT CASSFGRAGNQPQHF
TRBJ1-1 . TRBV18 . TGTGCCAGCTCACCACCGAGGGCGGGGGGCACTGAAGCTTTCTTT CASSPPRAGGTEAFF
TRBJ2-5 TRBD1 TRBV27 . TGTGCCAGCAGCAGACAGGGGCAAGAGACCCAGTACTTC CASSRQGQETQYF
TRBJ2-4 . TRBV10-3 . TGTGCCATCAGTGTAGGGGGAAGAGACATTCAGTACTTC CAISVGGRDIQYF
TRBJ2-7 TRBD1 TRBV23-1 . TGCGCCAGCAGTCAATCCTCGAGCGGGGACAGGGGGAAGAACTTC CASSQSSSGDRGKNF
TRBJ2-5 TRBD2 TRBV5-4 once TGTGCCAGCAGCCATAGCGGGAAACCCCAAGAGACCCAGTACTTC CASSHSGKPQETQYF
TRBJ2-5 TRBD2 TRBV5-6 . TGTGCCAGCACCCCTCGGGAGGGATACCAAGAGACCCAGTACTTC CASTPREGYQETQYF
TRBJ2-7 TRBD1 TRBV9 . TGTGCCAGCAGCGGAGGGGACAGATACACCTACGAGCAGTACTTC CASSGGDRYTYEQYF
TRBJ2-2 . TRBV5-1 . TGCGCCAGCAGGGCGACATCGAACACCGGGGAGCTGTTTTTT CASRATSNTGELFF
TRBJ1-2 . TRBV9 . TGTGCCAGCAGCGTAGGGCAGGGGACCTATGGCTACACCTTC CASSVGQGTYGYTF
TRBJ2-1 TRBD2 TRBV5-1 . TGCGCCAGCAGCCCTCGAGCGGGAGGGAATGAGCAGTTCTTC CASSPRAGGNEQFF